This T cell receptor beta chain emerged from a study of shared clonotypes between healthy human individuals. Profiled with immunoSEQ multiplex PCR; TCRdb holds only in-frame clones, not every one. In the table there are under 650,000 clones, roughly 95% of which are singletons. J was trimmed by 0 bases and V by 5 bases; bases with no gene match: 7. This CDR3 has 17 amino acids. Germline V gene sequence: CDR1 LNHDA, CDR2 SQIVND (reference sequence). This receptor was taken from a woman aged 25-40 years in good health. The chain carries TRBV19 and TRBJ2-1; 10 bases fit TRBD2. Material: naive CD4+ T cells sorted from blood. Subset of the sample: CD45RA+ positively selected. CDR3: CASSHTSGTGSYNEQFF. Here the CDR3 DNA reads TGTGCCAGTAGTCATACTAGCGGGACGGGCTCCTACAATGAGCAGTTCTTC.